This entry features one T cell receptor beta chain sequence. This entry is derived from a study of T cell responses to AZD1222 COVID-19 vaccine. Germline lookup yields CDR1 MNHEY and CDR2 SVGAGI. The CDR3 extends over 14 amino acids. The V gene lost 1 base and the J gene lost 7 bases, with 13 bases spanning the gap. Assay: immunoSEQ multiplex PCR; the TCRdb copy retains only in-frame clones and omits some. Seen here are about 91,000 clones, over 75% observed once, and the top ten hold 15% to 20%. This rearrangement joins TRBV6-5 to TRBJ1-2; D is perhaps TRBD1 (5 bases). The sequence was collected from an adult in good health. Source: peripheral blood, taken on day 0 of AZD1222 vaccination. This CDR3 is CASSYLDSFTGYTF. DNA for the CDR3: TGTGCCAGCAGTTACTTAGACAGCTTTACTGGCTACACCTTC.